Below, one T cell receptor beta chain is given with its context. What it recognizes is unknown. The sample originates from a study of CD8 T cells in Susac syndrome. Study-wide background: Among sequenced Susac syndrome patients, about six had active disease and about 8 were in remission. At blood draw, Susac syndrome patients were therapy-naive, on corticosteroids, or on intravenous immunoglobulin alone.

Regarding the study as a whole: Susac-specific public clones were found in total CD8+ and CD8+ TEMRA repertoires, numbering 15 to 20 and five, respectively. It was in TEMRA cells and active patients that Susac CD8+ clonal expansion peaked.

Random hexamers were used to reverse transcribe 0.5 to 1 ug of RNA. MiXCR was run by TCRdb on the immunoSEQ multiplex PCR reads, yielding one entry per CDR3 protein. The data hold roughly 130,000 distinct CDR3 sequences, with 85% to 95% observed a single time. The sequence came from a human donor with Susac syndrome. The sequencing sample was made of CD8+ T cells from PBMCs.

The CDR3 bases are TGTGCCAGCAGCCCTGACAGGGCAAAAGAGACCCAGTACTTC. It translates to CASSPDRAKETQYF. V is TRBV11-2 and J is TRBJ2-5, with TRBD1 matching over 7 bases. The trim removed 5 bases at V and 3 bases at J, leaving 6 bases unmatched. Germline V gives CDR1 SGHAT, CDR2 FQNNGV. The CDR3 covers 14 residues.